The source of this TCR beta chain is a study of cytomegalovirus exposure and HLA in healthy donors. CDR3 size: 12 residues. The V and J ends lost 4 bases and 12 bases respectively, with 16 bases between them. CDR1 is MNHEY, CDR2 SMNVEV, per germline (reference sequence). PCR primers comprised 60 Vbeta and 13 Jbeta primers. Sequencing was performed with immunoSEQ multiplex PCR; in TCRdb, only in-frame clones are kept and a portion is missing. This table holds 100,000 to 150,000 clones, roughly 80% found once. The genes are TRBV27 and TRBJ2-7; the D gene is possibly TRBD2 (5 bases). Sequenced sample: PBMCs. The receptor was derived from a woman in her forties or fifties in good health and CMV-seropositive. CDR3 in DNA: TGTGCCAGCAGTTCTGACTACCAGCCGCGGTACTTC. It yields the protein CASSSDYQPRYF.